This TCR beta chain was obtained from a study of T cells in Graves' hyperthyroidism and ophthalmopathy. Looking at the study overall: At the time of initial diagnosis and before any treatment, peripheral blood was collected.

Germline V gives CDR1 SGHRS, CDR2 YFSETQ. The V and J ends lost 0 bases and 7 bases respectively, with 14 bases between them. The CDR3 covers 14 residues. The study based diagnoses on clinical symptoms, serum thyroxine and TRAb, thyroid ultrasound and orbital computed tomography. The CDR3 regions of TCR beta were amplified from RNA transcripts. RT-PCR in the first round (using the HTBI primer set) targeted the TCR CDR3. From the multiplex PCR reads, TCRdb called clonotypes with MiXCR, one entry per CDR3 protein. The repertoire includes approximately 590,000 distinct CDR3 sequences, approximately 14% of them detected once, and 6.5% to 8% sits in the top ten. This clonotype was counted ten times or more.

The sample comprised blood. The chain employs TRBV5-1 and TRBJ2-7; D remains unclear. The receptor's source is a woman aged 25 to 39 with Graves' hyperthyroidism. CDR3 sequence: CASSLGPAGDEQYF. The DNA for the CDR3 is TGCGCCAGCAGCTTGGGGCCAGCTGGAGATGAGCAGTACTTC. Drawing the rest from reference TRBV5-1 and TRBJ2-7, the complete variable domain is KAGVTQTPRYLIKTRGQQVTLSCSPISGHRSVSWYQQTPGQGLQFLFEYFSETQRNKGNFPGRFSGRQFSNSRSEMNVSTLELGDSALYLCASSLGPAGDEQYFGPGTRLTVT.